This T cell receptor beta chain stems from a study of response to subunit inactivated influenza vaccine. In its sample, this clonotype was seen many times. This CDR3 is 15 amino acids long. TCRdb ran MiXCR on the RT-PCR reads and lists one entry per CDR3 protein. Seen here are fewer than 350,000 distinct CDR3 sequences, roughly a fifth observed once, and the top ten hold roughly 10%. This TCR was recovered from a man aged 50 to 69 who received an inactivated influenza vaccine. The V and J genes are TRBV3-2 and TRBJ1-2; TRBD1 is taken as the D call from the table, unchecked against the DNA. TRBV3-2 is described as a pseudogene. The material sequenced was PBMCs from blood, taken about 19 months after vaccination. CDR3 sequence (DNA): TGTGCCAGCAGCCTAAGCCGGGACAGCCCCTATGGCTACACCTTC. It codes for CASSLSRDSPYGYTF.